This paragraph reports one TCR beta chain. Its antigen remains unknown. This sample is part of a study of beta chain features in type 1 diabetes. General observations from the study: Moderately but significantly shorter TCRB CDR3s were found in Type 1 diabetes patients in all four CD4+ subsets.

Germline CDR1 and CDR2: KGHSH and LQKENI. Trimming removed 4 bases at V and 2 bases at J, with 17 bases between. CDR3 length: 16 amino acids. Of the isolated RNA, all was reverse transcribed, and so the sequenced material was expressed TCRB transcripts. Some clones are missing from TCRdb's copy, which holds only in-frame ones; the method was immunoSEQ multiplex PCR. The sample lists roughly 160,000 clones, 7% to 9% occurring once. The chain has TRBV18 and TRBJ1-1; the D gene is possibly TRBD1 (5 bases). The clonotype originates from a man in his late teens or twenties with type 1 diabetes. What was sequenced was central memory CD4+ T cells from blood. CDR3 sequence reads: CASSRPTPGHNTEAFF. The DNA of the CDR3 is TGTGCCAGCTCACGGCCGACGCCAGGACATAACACTGAAGCTTTCTTT.